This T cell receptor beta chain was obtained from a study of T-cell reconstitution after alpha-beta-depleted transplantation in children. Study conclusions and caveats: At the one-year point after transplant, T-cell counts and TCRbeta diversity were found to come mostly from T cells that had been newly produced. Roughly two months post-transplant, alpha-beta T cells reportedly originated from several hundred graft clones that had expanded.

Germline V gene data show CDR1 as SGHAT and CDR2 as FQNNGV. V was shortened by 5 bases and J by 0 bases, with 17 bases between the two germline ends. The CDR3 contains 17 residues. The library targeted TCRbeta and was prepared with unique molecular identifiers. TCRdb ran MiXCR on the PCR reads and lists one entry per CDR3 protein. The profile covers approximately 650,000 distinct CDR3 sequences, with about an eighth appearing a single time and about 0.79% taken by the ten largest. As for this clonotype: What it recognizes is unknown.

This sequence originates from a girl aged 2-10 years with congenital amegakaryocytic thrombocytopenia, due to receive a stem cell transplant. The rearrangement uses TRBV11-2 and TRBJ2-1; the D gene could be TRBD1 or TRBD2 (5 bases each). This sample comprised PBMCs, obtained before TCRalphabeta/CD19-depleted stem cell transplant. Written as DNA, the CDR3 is TGTGCCAGCAGCGATGTATCGGGACCCTACTCCTACAATGAGCAGTTCTTC. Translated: CASSDVSGPYSYNEQFF.